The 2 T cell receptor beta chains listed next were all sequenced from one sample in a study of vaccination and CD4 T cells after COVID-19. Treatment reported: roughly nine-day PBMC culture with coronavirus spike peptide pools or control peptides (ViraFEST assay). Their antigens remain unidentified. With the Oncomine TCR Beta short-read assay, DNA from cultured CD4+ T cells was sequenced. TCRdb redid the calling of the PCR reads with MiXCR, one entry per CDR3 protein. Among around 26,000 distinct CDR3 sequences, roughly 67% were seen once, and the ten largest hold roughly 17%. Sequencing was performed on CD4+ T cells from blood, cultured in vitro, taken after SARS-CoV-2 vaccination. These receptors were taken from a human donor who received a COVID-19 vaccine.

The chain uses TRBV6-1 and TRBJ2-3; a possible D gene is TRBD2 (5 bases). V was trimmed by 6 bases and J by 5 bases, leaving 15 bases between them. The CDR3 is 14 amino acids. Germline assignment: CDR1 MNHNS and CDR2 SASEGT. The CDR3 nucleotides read TGTGCCAGCAGGGCCCTAGCACGGGGAGATACGCAGTATTTT. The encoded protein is CASRALARGDTQYF.

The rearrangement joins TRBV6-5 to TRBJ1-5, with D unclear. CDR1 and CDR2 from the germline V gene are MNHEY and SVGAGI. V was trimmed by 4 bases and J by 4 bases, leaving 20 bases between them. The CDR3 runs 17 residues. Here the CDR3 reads CASSSVQAGAGNQPQHF. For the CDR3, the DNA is TGTGCCAGCAGTTCTGTCCAGGCAGGAGCGGGGAATCAGCCCCAGCATTTT.